The entry that follows covers one T cell receptor beta chain sequence. Cohort placement rested on clinical history that participants reported themselves. This specimen belongs to a study of blood T cell repertoires in COVID-19. Study at large: The study drew acute and convalescent COVID-19 samples from the United States, Italy and Spain.

Original data processing: Nucleated cell number was recorded as an estimate derived from reference gene primer amplification. Sequenced by immunoSEQ multiplex PCR; TCRdb stores in-frame clones only, minus some. V and J calls and clone size come straight from that table; D and trimming were deduced from the DNA. The sample consists of about 300,000 clones, roughly 90% of them appearing once. J lost 4 bases, V lost 5 bases, and 12 bases had no gene match. The V gene's germline CDR1 is LNHDA and CDR2 SQIVND (reference sequence). The CDR3 consists of 16 residues. This TCR was sampled from a woman between 18 and 30 years old with acute COVID-19. This sequence joins TRBV19 and TRBJ1-1; TRBD1 matches at 8 bases. The sequenced material came from PBMCs or T cells enriched from blood (not recorded which). CDR3 coding DNA: TGTGCCAGTAGTGGCAGGGGGCCGTATCGACCCACTGAAGCTTTCTTT. Its translation is CASSGRGPYRPTEAFF.